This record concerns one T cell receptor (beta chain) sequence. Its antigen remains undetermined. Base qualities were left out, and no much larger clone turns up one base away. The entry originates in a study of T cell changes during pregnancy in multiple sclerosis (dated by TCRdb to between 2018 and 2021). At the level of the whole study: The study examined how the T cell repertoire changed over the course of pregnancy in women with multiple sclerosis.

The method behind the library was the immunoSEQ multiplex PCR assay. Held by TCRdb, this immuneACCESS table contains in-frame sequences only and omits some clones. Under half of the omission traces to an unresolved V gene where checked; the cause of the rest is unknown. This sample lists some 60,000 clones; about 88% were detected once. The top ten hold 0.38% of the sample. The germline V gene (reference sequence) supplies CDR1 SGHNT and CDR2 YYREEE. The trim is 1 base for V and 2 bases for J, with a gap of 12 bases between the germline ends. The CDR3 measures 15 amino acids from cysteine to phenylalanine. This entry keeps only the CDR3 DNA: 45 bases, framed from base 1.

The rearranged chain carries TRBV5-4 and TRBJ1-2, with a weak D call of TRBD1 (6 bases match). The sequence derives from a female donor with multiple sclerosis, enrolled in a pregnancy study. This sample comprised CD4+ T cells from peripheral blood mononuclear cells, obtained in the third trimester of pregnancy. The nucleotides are TGTGCCAGCAGCTTGTGGGCAGGGGAGAACTATGGCTACACCTTC. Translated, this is CASSLWAGENYGYTF.